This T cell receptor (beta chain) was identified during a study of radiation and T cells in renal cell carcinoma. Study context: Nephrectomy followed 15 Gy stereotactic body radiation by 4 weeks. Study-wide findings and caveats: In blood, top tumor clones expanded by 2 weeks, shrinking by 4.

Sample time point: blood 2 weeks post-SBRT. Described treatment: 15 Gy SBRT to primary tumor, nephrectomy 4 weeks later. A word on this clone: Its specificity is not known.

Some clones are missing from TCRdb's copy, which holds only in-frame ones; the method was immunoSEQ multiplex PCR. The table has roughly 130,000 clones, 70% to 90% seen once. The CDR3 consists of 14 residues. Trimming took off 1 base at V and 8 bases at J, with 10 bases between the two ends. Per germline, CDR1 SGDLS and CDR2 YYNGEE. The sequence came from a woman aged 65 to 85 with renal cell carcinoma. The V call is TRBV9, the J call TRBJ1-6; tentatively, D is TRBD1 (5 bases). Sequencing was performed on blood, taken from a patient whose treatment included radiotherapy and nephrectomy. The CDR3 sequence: CASSVKGQDSPLHF. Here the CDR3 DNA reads TGTGCCAGCAGCGTAAAGGGGCAAGATTCACCCCTCCACTTT. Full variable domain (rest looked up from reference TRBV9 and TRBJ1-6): DSGVTQTPKHLITATGQRVTLRCSPRSGDLSVYWYQQSLDQGLQFLIQYYNGEERAKGNILERFSAQQFPDLHSELNLSSLELGDSALYFCASSVKGQDSPLHFGNGTRLTVT.